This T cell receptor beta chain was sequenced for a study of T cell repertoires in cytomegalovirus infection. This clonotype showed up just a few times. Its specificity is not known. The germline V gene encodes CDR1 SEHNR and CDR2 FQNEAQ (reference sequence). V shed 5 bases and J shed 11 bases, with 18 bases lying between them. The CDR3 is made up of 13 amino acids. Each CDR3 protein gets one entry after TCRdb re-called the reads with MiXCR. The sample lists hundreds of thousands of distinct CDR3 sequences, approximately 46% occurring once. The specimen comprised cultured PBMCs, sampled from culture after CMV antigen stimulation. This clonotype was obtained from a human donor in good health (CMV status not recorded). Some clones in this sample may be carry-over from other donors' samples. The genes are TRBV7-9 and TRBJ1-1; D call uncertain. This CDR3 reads CASSPSSGTQAFF. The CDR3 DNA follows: TGTGCCAGCAGCCCTTCATCGGGCACCCAGGCTTTCTTT.